This entry concerns a single T cell receptor (beta chain). This sample was taken from a study of blood T cell repertoires in COVID-19. Whole-study context: From the United States, Italy and Spain came samples of acute and convalescent COVID-19.

Libraries were prepared by immunoSEQ multiplex PCR; TCRdb keeps only in-frame clonotypes and omits some of them. Of about 44,000 clones listed, approximately 80% are singletons. The receptor was derived from a man at least 80 years old with acute or convalescent COVID-19. Specimen: peripheral blood.

In DNA form, the CDR3 reads TGTGCCAGCGGGGGCCGACAGGGCGTTTTAGTTGAAGCTTTCTTT. It translates to CASGGRQGVLVEAFF. V is TRBV28 and J is TRBJ1-1; TRBD1 matches at 7 bases. V lost 8 bases, J lost 7 bases, and 16 bases stayed unmatched. Germline V CDR1 and CDR2: MDHEN, SYDVKM. The CDR3 runs 15 residues.